This T cell receptor (beta chain) originates from a study of T cell repertoires in cytomegalovirus infection. CDR3 length: 17 residues. The V gene's germline CDR1 is MGHDK and CDR2 SYGVNS. Trimming stripped 1 base from V and 3 bases from J, with 19 bases between. TCRdb re-called the reads through MiXCR, storing one row per CDR3 protein. Here the sample spans 100,000 to 150,000 distinct CDR3 sequences, over 25% being singletons. Concerning this clonotype itself: Its antigen is not known.

This clonotype was sampled from a human donor in good health (CMV status not recorded). Some clones in this sample may be carry-over from other donors' samples. The sequenced sample was CD8+ T cells from cultured PBMCs, obtained from culture after CMV antigen stimulation. The chain employs TRBV25-1 and TRBJ2-7, with a tentative D call TRBD2 (6 bases). CDR3 amino acids: CASSEFFGGDTFYEQYF. The CDR3 DNA follows: TGTGCCAGCAGTGAATTCTTTGGAGGGGATACCTTCTACGAGCAGTACTTC.